These 19 T cell receptor beta chains came from one sample sequenced in a study of shared clonotypes between healthy human individuals. Method: immunoSEQ multiplex PCR; TCRdb's copy keeps in-frame clones and lacks some. The data show hundreds of thousands of clones, 95% seen once. CD45RO-negative, CCR7-positively selected cells formed the naive CD8 fraction, excluding terminally differentiated effector memory CD45RA+ cells. Sequencing input: naive CD8+ T cells sorted from blood. The receptor source for this set is a woman in her thirties in good health.

V is TRBV14 and J is TRBJ2-1; TRBD2 matches 14 bases. From germline, CDR1 is SGHDN and CDR2 FVKESK. J lost 0 bases, V lost 1 base, and 8 bases had no gene match. The CDR3 sequence is 20 residues long. CDR3 DNA sequence: TGTGCCAGCAGCCAAGTTACGACTAGCGGGAGGGTAATCTCCTACAATGAGCAGTTCTTC. This sequence encodes CASSQVTTSGRVISYNEQFF.

V and J are TRBV6-5 and TRBJ2-1; no clear D. Trimming took 0 bases from V and 8 from J, leaving 8 bases between them. The CDR3 extends over 13 amino acids. CDR1 is MNHEY and CDR2 is SVGAGI in the germline V gene. CDR3 region: CASSYSARDEQFF. CDR3 sequence (DNA): TGTGCCAGCAGTTACTCGGCAAGGGATGAGCAGTTCTTC.

The V call is TRBV13, the J call TRBJ1-1; 10 bases are a match to TRBD1. Trimming at V came to 2 bases and at J to 3 bases, leaving 6 bases not matched to a gene. In germline, CDR1 is PRHDT, CDR2 FYEKMQ (reference sequence). This CDR3 spans 16 amino acids. CDR3 amino acids: CASSLIGTGEHTEAFF. The CDR3 DNA reads as TGTGCCAGCAGCTTAATCGGGACAGGGGAGCACACTGAAGCTTTCTTT.

The rearrangement links TRBV28 to TRBJ2-7; D may be TRBD1 or TRBD2 (5 bases each). Deletions cut 2 bases from V and 5 bases from J, with 16 bases between. CDR3 length equals 15 residues. Germline V gene lookup returns CDR1 MDHEN and CDR2 SYDVKM. Here the CDR3 reads CASSLEAGTAHEQYF. The CDR3 nucleotides read TGTGCCAGCAGTTTAGAGGCCGGGACCGCCCACGAGCAGTACTTC.

The rearrangement links TRBV28 to TRBJ1-5; no clear D gene. Germline V gives CDR1 MDHEN, CDR2 SYDVKM. The CDR3 loop spans 17 amino acids. Trimming shortened V by 6 bases and J by 6 bases, and 24 bases separated the two germline ends. This chain's CDR3 is CASRLHSSGVFGQPQHF. The CDR3 DNA sequence: TGTGCCAGCAGGCTGCACTCGAGCGGGGTTTTTGGTCAGCCCCAGCATTTT.

V usage is TRBV7-9 and J usage is TRBJ2-7; D may be TRBD1 (5 bases). The CDR3 is 13 amino acids. Trimming took 4 bases from V and 4 from J, leaving 11 bases between them. Per the germline V gene, CDR1 is SEHNR and CDR2 is FQNEAQ (reference sequence). CDR3: CASSSGMLYEQYF. The DNA of the CDR3 is TGTGCCAGCAGCTCAGGGATGCTATACGAGCAGTACTTC.

The chain is built from TRBV7-9 and TRBJ2-1; TRBD2 matches at 9 bases. With V trimmed by 4 bases and J by 3 bases, 10 bases remained unmatched. Germline values: CDR1 SEHNR, CDR2 FQNEAQ (reference sequence). This CDR3 has 17 amino acids. CDR3 nucleotide sequence: TGTGCCAGCAGCTCCCCCTCCCAGCGGGAGGTCTACAATGAGCAGTTCTTC. Its protein is CASSSPSQREVYNEQFF.

The chain joins TRBV9 to TRBJ2-7; the D call may be TRBD1 or TRBD2 (5 bases each). The germline V gene has CDR1 SGDLS and CDR2 YYNGEE. Trimming removed 3 bases at V and 3 bases at J, with 16 bases between. CDR3 size: 15 residues. The CDR3 DNA is TGTGCCAGCAGCGCCAACCGGGACCTCAACTACGAGCAGTACTTC. Protein sequence: CASSANRDLNYEQYF.

This chain uses TRBV25-1 with TRBJ2-1; tentatively, D is TRBD2 (5 bases). The ends were cut back, 1 base at V and 7 bases at J, with 14 bases in the middle. The germline V gene encodes CDR1 MGHDK and CDR2 SYGVNS. The CDR3 spans 15 residues. The DNA of the CDR3 is TGTGCCAGCAGTGAATGGGCATCGGGGTTAAATGAGCAGTTCTTC. Protein product: CASSEWASGLNEQFF.

This clone was counted a few times. The rearrangement joins TRBV5-4 to TRBJ2-3; D ambiguous. CDR1 and CDR2 (germline): SGHNT, YYREEE (reference sequence). The CDR3 sequence is 17 residues long. Trimming stripped 4 bases from V and 6 bases from J, with 24 bases between. The CDR3 region is CASSGSPIHKQFDTQYF. Written as DNA, the CDR3 is TGTGCCAGCAGCGGCAGTCCCATCCATAAACAGTTCGATACGCAGTATTTT.

This chain connects TRBV5-4 to TRBJ1-1, with D maybe TRBD1 (5 bases). V was pared by 3 bases and J by 1 base, with 7 bases between. In germline, CDR1 is SGHNT, CDR2 YYREEE (reference sequence). This CDR3 has 13 residues. CDR3 amino acids: CASSSGQNTEAFF. Written as DNA, the CDR3 is TGTGCCAGCAGCTCCGGACAGAACACTGAAGCTTTCTTT.

This chain uses TRBV5-4 with TRBJ2-1; 8 bases are shared with TRBD2. The CDR3 is made up of 18 amino acids. V shed 2 bases, J shed 8 bases, and the junction held 18 bases outside the gene matches. Germline CDR1 is SGHNT and CDR2 is YYREEE (reference sequence). The CDR3 spells CASSFNLLGGERRDEQFF. The CDR3 nucleotides read TGTGCCAGCAGCTTTAATCTGCTCGGGGGGGAGAGGAGGGATGAGCAGTTCTTC.

The chain combines TRBV7-8 with TRBJ2-1, with a possible D match to TRBD2 (5 bases). The CDR3 totals 16 residues. Germline V CDR1 and CDR2: SGHVS, FQNEAQ. Trimming removed 5 bases at V and 2 bases at J, with 16 bases between. CDR3 residues: CASSRDWEKAYNEQFF. For the CDR3, the DNA is TGTGCCAGCAGCCGCGACTGGGAGAAGGCCTACAATGAGCAGTTCTTC.

The V and J genes are TRBV12-5 and TRBJ1-1; D not certain. This CDR3 is 12 amino acids long. CDR1 is LGHNT and CDR2 is FRNRAP in the germline V gene. Trimming shortened V by 0 bases and J by 7 bases, and 6 bases separated the two germline ends. The chain's CDR3 is CASGLVHGEAFF. For the CDR3, the DNA is TGTGCTAGTGGTTTGGTGCACGGTGAAGCTTTCTTT.

This sequence joins TRBV30 and TRBJ1-2; 7 bases are shared with TRBD1. CDR3 length: 12 amino acids. Unmatched junction bases numbered 4, after V lost 4 bases and J lost 5 bases. Germline-derived CDR1 and CDR2 are GTSNPN and SVGIG (reference sequence). The CDR3 loop reads CAWTGTDYGYTF. Written as DNA, the CDR3 is TGTGCCTGGACCGGGACAGATTATGGCTACACCTTC. Variable domain in full (rest from reference TRBV30 and TRBJ1-2): SQTIHQWPATLVQPVGSPLSLECTVEGTSNPNLYWYRQAAGRGLQLLFYSVGIGQISSEVPQNLSASRPQDRQFILSSKKLLLSDSGFYLCAWTGTDYGYTFGSGTRLTVV.

The rearrangement links TRBV15 to TRBJ2-1, with 8 bases matching TRBD2. V was pared by 6 bases and J by 7 bases, with 8 bases of the junction left unmatched. The CDR3 covers 14 residues. CDR1 and CDR2 (germline): LNHNV, YYDKDF (reference sequence). This CDR3 reads CATSETSVANEQFF. In DNA form, the CDR3 reads TGTGCCACCAGTGAGACTAGCGTTGCTAATGAGCAGTTCTTC.

This clone was seen just once. The chain recombines TRBV27 with TRBJ1-5, with D maybe TRBD1 (6 bases). Trimming removed 5 bases from V and 7 bases from J, with 15 bases in between. The CDR3 is 14 residues long. From germline, CDR1 is MNHEY and CDR2 SMNVEV (reference sequence). The CDR3 coding sequence is TGTGCCAGCAGTATCACAGGGTCCGCCCAGCCCCAGCATTTT. Protein product: CASSITGSAQPQHF.

The chain has TRBV13 and TRBJ2-2; 8 nucleotides line up with TRBD2. Germline V gives CDR1 PRHDT, CDR2 FYEKMQ (reference sequence). J lost 5 bases, V lost 3 bases, and 11 bases had no gene match. CDR3 length: 17 residues. The DNA for the CDR3 is TGTGCCAGCAGCTTCATTGGTAGCGGGATATCAACCGGGGAGCTGTTTTTT. It encodes CASSFIGSGISTGELFF.

The V and J genes are TRBV19 and TRBJ2-1, with 10 bases matching TRBD2. Per the germline V gene, CDR1 is LNHDA and CDR2 is SQIVND (reference sequence). J lost 2 bases, V lost 5 bases, and 6 bases had no gene match. The CDR3 runs to 16 residues. The CDR3 DNA reads TGTGCCAGTAGTTTACAACTAGCGGGGCCCTACAATGAGCAGTTCTTC. Its protein product is CASSLQLAGPYNEQFF.